The 2 T cell receptor beta chains below come from one sample, sequenced in a study of T cells after yellow fever vaccination. Each CDR3 protein gets one entry after TCRdb re-called the 5' RACE reads with MiXCR. This sample carries hundreds of thousands of distinct CDR3 sequences, 18% of them seen once, and the ten largest clones take over 15%. The sequenced sample was PBMCs, obtained before the yellow fever booster vaccination. These receptors were obtained from a man in his late teens or twenties who received the YFV17D yellow fever vaccine.

This clonotype occurred a few times. The gene calls are TRBV25-1 and TRBJ2-2; 9 bases fit TRBD1. The junction had 10 bases not matched to a gene; V was cut back by 7 bases and J by 7 bases. Germline CDR1 reads MGHDK; CDR2 reads SYGVNS. This CDR3 contains 15 residues. The CDR3 DNA is TGTGCCAGCACTCCCTGGGACAGGGTTGACGGGGAGCTGTTTTTT. Amino acid sequence: CASTPWDRVDGELFF.

A few counts support this clonotype. This chain joins TRBV4-1 and TRBJ1-3, with 12 bases lining up with TRBD1. J was trimmed by 1 base and V by 5 bases; bases with no gene match: 3. The V gene's germline CDR1 is MGHRA and CDR2 YSYEKL. The CDR3 extends over 16 amino acids. The CDR3 region is CASSVGQGASGNTIYF. The CDR3 nucleotides read TGCGCCAGCAGCGTGGGACAGGGGGCATCTGGAAACACCATATATTTT.